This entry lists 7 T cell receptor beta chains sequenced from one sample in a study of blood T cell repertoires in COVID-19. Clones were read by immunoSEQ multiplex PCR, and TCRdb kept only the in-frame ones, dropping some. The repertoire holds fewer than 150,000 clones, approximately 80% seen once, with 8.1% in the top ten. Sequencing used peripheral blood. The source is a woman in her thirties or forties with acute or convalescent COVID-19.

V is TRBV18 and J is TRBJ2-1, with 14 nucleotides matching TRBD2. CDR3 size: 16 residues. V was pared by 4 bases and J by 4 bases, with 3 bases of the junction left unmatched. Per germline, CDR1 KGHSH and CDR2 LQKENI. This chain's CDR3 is CASSQRTSGGYNEQFF. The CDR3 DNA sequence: TGTGCCAGCTCACAACGGACTAGCGGGGGGTACAATGAGCAGTTCTTC. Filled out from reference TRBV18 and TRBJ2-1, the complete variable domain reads NAGVMQNPRHLVRRRGQEARLRCSPMKGHSHVYWYRQLPEEGLKFMVYLQKENIIDESGMPKERFSAEFPKEGPSILRIQQVVRGDSAAYFCASSQRTSGGYNEQFFGPGTRLTVL.

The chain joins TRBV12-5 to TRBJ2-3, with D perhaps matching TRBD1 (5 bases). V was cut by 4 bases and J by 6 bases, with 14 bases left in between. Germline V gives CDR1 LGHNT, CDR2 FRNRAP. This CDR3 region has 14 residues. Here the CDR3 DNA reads TGTGCTAGTGGTTGGGGCCATCGGCTGGATACGCAGTATTTT. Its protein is CASGWGHRLDTQYF.

The CDR3 spells CASSRDDYGYTF. Written as DNA, the CDR3 is TGTGCCAGCAGTAGAGATGACTATGGCTACACCTTC. This chain connects TRBV2 to TRBJ1-2, with no clear D. The CDR3 covers 12 residues. V lost 5 bases and J 3 bases, leaving 7 bases between the germline ends. Germline V lookup: CDR1 SNHLY, CDR2 FYNNEI.

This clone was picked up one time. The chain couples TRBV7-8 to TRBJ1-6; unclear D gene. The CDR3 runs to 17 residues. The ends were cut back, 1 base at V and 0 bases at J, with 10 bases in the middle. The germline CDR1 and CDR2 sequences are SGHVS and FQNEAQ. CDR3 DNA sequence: TGTGCCAGCAGCTTAGTCGGGTTAAGCTCCTATAATTCACCCCTCCACTTT. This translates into CASSLVGLSSYNSPLHF.

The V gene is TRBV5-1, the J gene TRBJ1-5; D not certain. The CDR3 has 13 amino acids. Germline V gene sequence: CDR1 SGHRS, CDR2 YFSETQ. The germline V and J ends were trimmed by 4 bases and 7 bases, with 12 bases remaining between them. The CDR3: CASSLLPGQPQHF. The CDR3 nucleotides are TGCGCCAGCAGCCTACTTCCAGGCCAGCCCCAGCATTTT. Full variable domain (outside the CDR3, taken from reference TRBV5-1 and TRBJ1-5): KAGVTQTPRYLIKTRGQQVTLSCSPISGHRSVSWYQQTPGQGLQFLFEYFSETQRNKGNFPGRFSGRQFSNSRSEMNVSTLELGDSALYLCASSLLPGQPQHFGDGTRLSIL.

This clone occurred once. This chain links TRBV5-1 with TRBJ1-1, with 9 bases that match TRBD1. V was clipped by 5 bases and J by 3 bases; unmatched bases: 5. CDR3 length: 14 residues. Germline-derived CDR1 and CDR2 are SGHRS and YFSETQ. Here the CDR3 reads CASRPGQGYTEAFF. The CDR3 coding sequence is TGCGCCAGCAGACCGGGACAGGGTTACACTGAAGCTTTCTTT.

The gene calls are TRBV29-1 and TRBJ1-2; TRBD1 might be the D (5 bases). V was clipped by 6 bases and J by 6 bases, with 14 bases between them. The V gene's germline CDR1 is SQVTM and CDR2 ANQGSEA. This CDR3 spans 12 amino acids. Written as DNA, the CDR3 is TGCAGCGTGATGACAGCGAAGGATGGCTACACCTTC. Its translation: CSVMTAKDGYTF.